One and the same sample provided the 20 T cell receptor beta chains below, sequenced in a study of cytomegalovirus exposure and HLA in healthy donors. With 60 Vbeta and 13 Jbeta primers, the PCR was carried out. Produced via immunoSEQ multiplex PCR; TCRdb's table is partial and in-frame only. This sample's table has some 21,000 clones. The specimen was PBMCs. These receptors were obtained from a man aged 60 to 75 in good health and CMV-seropositive.

The rearrangement uses TRBV4-1 and TRBJ2-1; tentatively, D is TRBD2 (5 bases). Trimming left V 6 bases short and J 8 bases short, with 17 bases between. The germline V gene has CDR1 MGHRA and CDR2 YSYEKL. The CDR3 loop spans 14 amino acids. CDR3 sequence reads: CASRGRERYDEQFF. In DNA, the CDR3 is TGCGCCAGCAGGGGAAGGGAGCGGTACGATGAGCAGTTCTTC.

This chain joins TRBV29-1 and TRBJ1-1, with a weak D call TRBD1 (5 bases). Germline loops: CDR1 SQVTM, CDR2 ANQGSEA. CDR3 length: 13 amino acids. Trimming took 4 bases from V and 2 from J, leaving 11 bases between them. CDR3 nucleotides: TGCAGCGTTGCCTCCCAGGGAAACACTGAAGCTTTCTTT. Encoded protein: CSVASQGNTEAFF.

The CDR3 DNA follows: TGCGCCAGCAGCTTCGCGGGAGATCTCTATGAGCAGTTCTTC. Translation: CASSFAGDLYEQFF. This chain joins TRBV5-1 and TRBJ2-1; 7 bases fit TRBD2. The CDR3 is made up of 14 amino acids. J gave up 8 bases and V 2 bases, and 7 bases lay outside the gene matches. The V gene's germline CDR1 is SGHRS and CDR2 YFSETQ. Full variable domain (missing parts from reference TRBV5-1 and TRBJ2-1): KAGVTQTPRYLIKTRGQQVTLSCSPISGHRSVSWYQQTPGQGLQFLFEYFSETQRNKGNFPGRFSGRQFSNSRSEMNVSTLELGDSALYLCASSFAGDLYEQFFGPGTRLTVL.

The chain carries TRBV28 and TRBJ2-5, with 7 bases matching TRBD2. V trimming: 5 bases; J trimming: 2 bases; junction bases outside the gene matches: 11. This CDR3 spans 16 amino acids. The germline V gene has CDR1 MDHEN and CDR2 SYDVKM. CDR3 sequence reads: CASSPQTSWDQETQYF. The CDR3, as DNA: TGTGCCAGCAGTCCACAGACTAGCTGGGATCAAGAGACCCAGTACTTC.

This chain links TRBV25-1 with TRBJ2-1, with TRBD2 as a possible D gene (5 bases). V dropped 2 bases and J dropped 8 bases, with 16 bases sitting between them. The CDR3 runs to 15 residues. Germline CDR1 and CDR2: MGHDK and SYGVNS. The CDR3 coding sequence is TGTGCCAGCAGTGAAGCCCAAGGAGGAGGATATGAGCAGTTCTTC. Translating it yields CASSEAQGGGYEQFF.

The chain is built from TRBV11-3 and TRBJ2-5, with 8 bases lining up with TRBD1. Trimming took 4 bases from V and 5 from J; bases not matched to a gene: 6. CDR1 is SGHNT, CDR2 YENEEA, per germline. The CDR3 totals 14 residues. CDR3 bases: TGTGCCAGCAGCTCCGGACAGGGAAAGGAGACCCAGTACTTC. Protein sequence: CASSSGQGKETQYF.

The V call is TRBV19, the J call TRBJ1-1; 9 bases map to TRBD1. CDR3 length: 14 amino acids. The junction had 10 bases not matched to a gene; V was cut back by 7 bases and J by 7 bases. Per the germline V gene, CDR1 is LNHDA and CDR2 is SQIVND (reference sequence). The CDR3 nucleotides are TGTGCCAGTACCGATTGGACAGGGGAAGGTGAAGCTTTCTTT. Amino acid sequence: CASTDWTGEGEAFF.

This chain connects TRBV2 to TRBJ2-7; tentatively, D is TRBD2 (5 bases). In germline, CDR1 is SNHLY, CDR2 FYNNEI. The ends were cut back, 6 bases at V and 3 bases at J, with 15 bases in the middle. The CDR3 runs 14 residues. The CDR3 nucleotides are TGTGCCAGCAGAAGTGGGAGTATGGACTACGAGCAGTACTTC. It translates to CASRSGSMDYEQYF.

The CDR3 is CASSQWQNTEAFF. In nucleotides, the CDR3 is TGTGCCAGCAGCCAGTGGCAGAACACTGAAGCTTTCTTT. The rearrangement joins TRBV7-9 to TRBJ1-1; no reliable D call. Per germline, CDR1 SEHNR and CDR2 FQNEAQ (reference sequence). V was trimmed by 5 bases and J by 1 base, leaving 8 bases between them. The length of the CDR3 is 13 residues.

As DNA, the CDR3 is TGTGCCAGCAGCTTAGAGGGGCGTAGAACTGAAGCTTTCTTT. Amino acids: CASSLEGRRTEAFF. This chain connects TRBV7-9 to TRBJ1-1; a weak D match, TRBD1 (5 bases). Germline V gene data show CDR1 as SEHNR and CDR2 as FQNEAQ (reference sequence). The germline V and J ends were trimmed by 1 base and 5 bases, with 11 bases remaining between them. This CDR3 is built from 14 residues.

This rearrangement joins TRBV5-4 to TRBJ1-4; 7 nucleotides line up with TRBD1. The germline gives CDR1 SGHNT, CDR2 YYREEE (reference sequence). J gave up 4 bases and V 4 bases, and 4 bases lay outside the gene matches. This CDR3 contains 14 residues. The DNA of the CDR3 is TGTGCCAGCAGCCGGGGACAGAATAATGAAAAACTGTTTTTT. This codes for CASSRGQNNEKLFF. Based on the CDR3 plus reference TRBV5-4 and TRBJ1-4, the full variable domain is ETGVTQSPTHLIKTRGQQVTLRCSSQSGHNTVSWYQQALGQGPQFIFQYYREEENGRGNFPPRFSGLQFPNYSSELNVNALELDDSALYLCASSRGQNNEKLFFGSGTQLSVL.

The chain has TRBV11-3 and TRBJ2-2, with D possibly matching TRBD2 (5 bases). Trimming pared 5 bases from V and 5 bases from J, leaving 9 bases between. Looked up from germline, CDR1 is SGHNT and CDR2 is YENEEA. CDR3 length: 13 residues. The CDR3 spells CASSLTGTGELFF. DNA for the CDR3: TGTGCCAGCAGCCTGACGGGAACCGGGGAGCTGTTTTTT.

The chain couples TRBV5-1 to TRBJ2-1; D perhaps matches TRBD1 (5 bases). CDR1 is SGHRS, CDR2 YFSETQ, per germline. Trimming removed 4 bases at V and 7 bases at J, with 15 bases between. The CDR3 is 14 amino acids. The CDR3 coding sequence is TGCGCCAGCAGCGATACAGGCCCGCTTAATGAGCAGTTCTTC. It translates to CASSDTGPLNEQFF. Based on the CDR3 plus reference TRBV5-1 and TRBJ2-1, the full variable domain is KAGVTQTPRYLIKTRGQQVTLSCSPISGHRSVSWYQQTPGQGLQFLFEYFSETQRNKGNFPGRFSGRQFSNSRSEMNVSTLELGDSALYLCASSDTGPLNEQFFGPGTRLTVL.

This chain joins TRBV5-1 and TRBJ2-3; a weak D match, TRBD2 (6 bases). Germline V gene sequence: CDR1 SGHRS, CDR2 YFSETQ. CDR3 length equals 14 residues. Trimming pared 3 bases from V and 5 bases from J, leaving 13 bases between. CDR3 coding DNA: TGCGCCAGCAGCTACGGGACGGGGGAAGATACGCAGTATTTT. It codes for CASSYGTGEDTQYF.

The rearrangement joins TRBV18 to TRBJ2-7; 7 bases map to TRBD1. The CDR3 loop spans 14 amino acids. The germline gives CDR1 KGHSH, CDR2 LQKENI. After removal of 3 bases from V and 6 bases from J, the junction contained 8 bases not matched to a gene. Written as DNA, the CDR3 is TGTGCCAGCTCACCCCAGACAGGGTCCGGCGAGCAGTACTTC. Protein: CASSPQTGSGEQYF.

This chain joins TRBV6-1 and TRBJ1-5, with D perhaps TRBD1 (5 bases). Trimming pared 3 bases from V and 5 bases from J, leaving 11 bases between. Germline CDR1 MNHNS, CDR2 SASEGT. CDR3 length: 14 residues. The CDR3 nucleotides read TGTGCCAGCAGTGAGAGATGGGGGGATCAGCCCCAGCATTTT. Amino acids: CASSERWGDQPQHF.

This chain connects TRBV19 to TRBJ2-5, with 7 nucleotides matching TRBD1. This CDR3 is 13 amino acids long. Germline V gene sequence: CDR1 LNHDA, CDR2 SQIVND (reference sequence). Germline trimming cut 3 bases from V and 5 bases from J; bases unmatched to any gene: 3. CDR3 sequence reads: CASSMNRGETQYF. The CDR3 coding sequence is TGTGCCAGTAGTATGAACAGGGGCGAGACCCAGTACTTC. Variable domain in full (rest from reference TRBV19 and TRBJ2-5): DGGITQSPKYLFRKEGQNVTLSCEQNLNHDAMYWYRQDPGQGLRLIYYSQIVNDFQKGDIAEGYSVSREKKESFPLTVTSAQKNPTAFYLCASSMNRGETQYFGPGTRLLVL.

The chain combines TRBV6-1 with TRBJ1-1; D is ambiguous. The germline V gene has CDR1 MNHNS and CDR2 SASEGT. The CDR3 is 13 residues long. Deletions cut 6 bases from V and 1 base from J, with 9 bases between. DNA for the CDR3: TGTGCCAGCAGAGCCACAGCGAACACTGAAGCTTTCTTT. This sequence encodes CASRATANTEAFF.

The rearrangement joins TRBV27 to TRBJ1-1; 8 nucleotides align to TRBD1. Germline CDR1 MNHEY, CDR2 SMNVEV (reference sequence). The CDR3 is 15 amino acids. Trimming removed 4 bases from V and 1 base from J; junction bases left unmatched: 5. CDR3 nucleotide sequence: TGTGCCAGCAGTTCTACGGACAGGGCGAACACTGAAGCTTTCTTT. Protein sequence: CASSSTDRANTEAFF.

The V call is TRBV5-1, the J call TRBJ1-4; 10 bases line up with TRBD1. Germline V CDR1 and CDR2: SGHRS, YFSETQ. This CDR3 spans 17 amino acids. V shed 1 base and J 6 bases; nucleotides not matched to a gene: 9. The CDR3 region is CASSLFSWGTGDEKLFF. The CDR3 DNA reads TGCGCCAGCAGCTTGTTCAGTTGGGGGACAGGGGATGAAAAACTGTTTTTT.